The 3 T cell receptor beta chains below all came from one sample that was sequenced in a study of blood T cell repertoires in COVID-19. Data came from immunoSEQ multiplex PCR; TCRdb stores just in-frame clones and leaves some out. The sample holds approximately 280,000 clones, around 85% seen once. Sequencing used peripheral blood. The receptors derive from a man in his forties or fifties with active or convalescent COVID-19.

V and J are TRBV9 and TRBJ1-2; a weak D match, TRBD1 (5 bases). With 0 bases removed from V and 4 bases from J, the gap between germline ends came to 10 bases. Per the germline V gene, CDR1 is SGDLS and CDR2 is YYNGEE. This CDR3 has 14 residues. CDR3 nucleotide sequence: TGTGCCAGCAGCGTAGGGCAGGGTCCCTATGGCTACACCTTC. It translates to CASSVGQGPYGYTF. Full variable domain (missing parts from reference TRBV9 and TRBJ1-2): DSGVTQTPKHLITATGQRVTLRCSPRSGDLSVYWYQQSLDQGLQFLIQYYNGEERAKGNILERFSAQQFPDLHSELNLSSLELGDSALYFCASSVGQGPYGYTFGSGTRLTVV.

This rearrangement joins TRBV9 to TRBJ1-2; D possibly corresponds to TRBD1 (5 bases). Germline assignment: CDR1 SGDLS and CDR2 YYNGEE. V lost 0 bases to trimming and J lost 1 base, with 16 bases between them. The CDR3 extends over 17 amino acids. CDR3 nucleotides: TGTGCCAGCAGCGTAGGACAGTCAACCTTCTTTAACTATGGCTACACCTTC. Translation: CASSVGQSTFFNYGYTF.

This clone was recorded once. The chain has TRBV27 and TRBJ2-3, with D possibly TRBD1 on 6 matching bases. The CDR3 has 13 amino acids. Looked up from germline, CDR1 is MNHEY and CDR2 is SMNVEV (reference sequence). V dropped 4 bases and J dropped 6 bases, with 11 bases sitting between them. The CDR3 bases are TGTGCCAGCAGTTACAGGGATACGGATACGCAGTATTTT. Translation gives CASSYRDTDTQYF.